Listed below are T cell receptor beta chains from one sample, sequenced in a study of T cells in Graves' hyperthyroidism and ophthalmopathy. TCRdb passed the multiplex PCR reads through MiXCR, listing each CDR3 protein once. The data hold around 690,000 distinct CDR3 sequences, with around 15% observed a single time. The sequencing input was blood. The receptors derive from a man in his forties or fifties with Graves' hyperthyroidism. CDR3s leave out the opening cysteine and the closing phenylalanine or tryptophan. Only part of the rows carry a size: once, few, many, or a class if the clone is expanded.

CDR3 protein: ASSEPGLAADEQF; J gene: TRBJ2-1; clone size: few; V gene: TRBV6-1; CDR3 length: 13
CDR3 protein: SARRTSGTDTQY; J gene: TRBJ2-3; clone size: .; V gene: TRBV20-1; CDR3 length: 12
CDR3 protein: AISERGLAGEGEQF; J gene: TRBJ2-1; clone size: many; V gene: TRBV10-3; CDR3 length: 14
CDR3 protein: ASSSDRLAQTQY; J gene: TRBJ2-5; clone size: .; V gene: TRBV7-6; CDR3 length: 12
CDR3 protein: ASSYFPRGSNQPQH; J gene: TRBJ1-5; clone size: .; V gene: TRBV6-5; CDR3 length: 14
CDR3 protein: ASSWGTRVNEQF; J gene: TRBJ2-1; clone size: .; V gene: TRBV11-2; CDR3 length: 12
CDR3 protein: ASGESGRAGETQY; J gene: TRBJ2-5; clone size: many; V gene: TRBV19; CDR3 length: 13
CDR3 protein: ASSVGTGLNEKLF; J gene: TRBJ1-4; clone size: many; V gene: TRBV7-9; CDR3 length: 13
CDR3 protein: ASSLGLGLAEANTGELF; J gene: TRBJ2-2; clone size: .; V gene: TRBV13; CDR3 length: 17
CDR3 protein: SVQGVTEAF; J gene: TRBJ1-1; clone size: many; V gene: TRBV29-1; CDR3 length: 9
CDR3 protein: ASSLDLYQETQY; J gene: TRBJ2-5; clone size: few; V gene: TRBV18; CDR3 length: 12
CDR3 protein: ASSLDGGTATEAF; J gene: TRBJ1-1; clone size: many; V gene: TRBV7-3; CDR3 length: 13
CDR3 protein: ASSEPTGNTGELF; J gene: TRBJ2-2; clone size: many; V gene: TRBV6-1; CDR3 length: 13
CDR3 protein: ASGDRNNEKLF; J gene: TRBJ1-4; clone size: .; V gene: TRBV10-1; CDR3 length: 11
CDR3 protein: ASSLVRREAGDTQY; J gene: TRBJ2-3; clone size: .; V gene: TRBV11-2; CDR3 length: 14
CDR3 protein: ASSLAISTAGNSGANVLT; J gene: TRBJ2-6; clone size: few; V gene: TRBV7-9; CDR3 length: 18
CDR3 protein: ASGTVHSGANVLT; J gene: TRBJ2-6; clone size: few; V gene: TRBV28; CDR3 length: 13
CDR3 protein: ASSEAQGDTQY; J gene: TRBJ2-3; clone size: many; V gene: TRBV2; CDR3 length: 11